The 2 T cell receptor beta chains given below trace back to one sample, sequenced in a study of blood T cell repertoires in COVID-19. Repertoires were generated with immunoSEQ multiplex PCR, while TCRdb's copy carries only in-frame clones and drops some. This repertoire shows roughly 170,000 clones, around 80% found once; its top ten account for roughly a sixth. The sequenced sample was PBMCs or T cells enriched from blood (not recorded which). The source of these receptors is a woman between 50 and 59 years old who had recovered from COVID-19.

This clone is a singleton in its sample. The rearrangement uses TRBV24-1 and TRBJ2-7; no definite D call. The CDR3 is 16 amino acids. The V and J ends lost 2 bases and 0 bases respectively, with 13 bases between them. The germline gives CDR1 KGHDR, CDR2 SFDVKD. The DNA for the CDR3 is TGTGCCACCAGTGATTCCGACTCTAGGAGCTCCTACGAGCAGTACTTC. It translates to CATSDSDSRSSYEQYF.

The V and J genes are TRBV5-4 and TRBJ1-1; 7 nucleotides match TRBD1. CDR1 and CDR2 from the germline V gene are SGHNT and YYREEE (reference sequence). Losses at the gene ends were 1 base for V and 1 base for J; bases not matched to a gene: 4. The CDR3 consists of 15 residues. The CDR3 loop is CASSLTWTGNTEAFF. The CDR3 nucleotides are TGTGCCAGCAGCTTGACCTGGACAGGGAACACTGAAGCTTTCTTT.